This TCR beta chain was identified in a study of T cell clonotyping in hematopoietic cell transplantation. Study-level information: Recipients' pretransplant samples followed cytoreduction. Findings and caveats of the study: Graft donor and pretransplant recipient Inverse Simpson Index values predicted broader posttransplant TCR diversity.

Looked up from germline, CDR1 is SEHNR and CDR2 is FQNEAQ (reference sequence). V was shortened by 0 bases and J by 6 bases, with 9 bases between the two germline ends. The CDR3 runs to 14 residues. Time point meaning: recipient sample about 28 days before transplant, after cytoreduction. Remarks on this clone: What it binds is not known.

Sequencing was performed with immunoSEQ multiplex PCR; in TCRdb, only in-frame clones are kept and a portion is missing. The sample lists about 69,000 clones; almost 97% were seen once. This sample comprised peripheral blood mononuclear cells, obtained before stem cell transplant. This TCR was sampled from a woman aged 50 to 65 with acute myeloid leukemia. Some clones in this sample may be carry-over from other donors' samples. The V and J genes are TRBV7-9 and TRBJ1-5; D unclear. The CDR3 sequence: CASSLAGPAQPQHF. CDR3 coding DNA: TGTGCCAGCAGCTTAGCCGGGCCAGCTCAGCCCCAGCATTTT. Full variable domain (outside the CDR3, taken from reference TRBV7-9 and TRBJ1-5): DTGVSQNPRHKITKRGQNVTFRCDPISEHNRLYWYRQTLGQGPEFLTYFQNEAQLEKSRLLSDRFSAERPKGSFSTLEIQRTEQGDSAMYLCASSLAGPAQPQHFGDGTRLSIL.